This TCR beta chain was sequenced in a study of blood T cells in healthy people across ages. Study overall: With template switching, about one barcoded beta molecule was captured per two T cells.

Combining a sample-barcoded 5' primer with a J-beta primer mix, a second PCR ran for roughly 7 to 12 cycles. Each cDNA molecule received a tag from a template-switch adaptor that had 12 random nucleotides. Using its own MiXCR run on the 5' RACE reads, TCRdb lists one record per CDR3 protein. The sample has more than 800,000 distinct CDR3 sequences, 29% seen once. Samples each had at least 6 micrograms of total RNA extracted. The CDR3 length is 13 residues. V trimming: 4 bases; J trimming: 7 bases; junction bases outside the gene matches: 2. CDR1 and CDR2 (germline): SNHLY, FYNNEI. The chain recombines TRBV2 with TRBJ2-1; 9 bases agree with TRBD2. The sequence derives from a woman aged 80 or over in good health. The sample taken for sequencing was blood. CDR3: CASSGRGGNEQFF. The CDR3 DNA reads as TGTGCCAGCAGTGGGCGGGGGGGGAATGAGCAGTTCTTC.